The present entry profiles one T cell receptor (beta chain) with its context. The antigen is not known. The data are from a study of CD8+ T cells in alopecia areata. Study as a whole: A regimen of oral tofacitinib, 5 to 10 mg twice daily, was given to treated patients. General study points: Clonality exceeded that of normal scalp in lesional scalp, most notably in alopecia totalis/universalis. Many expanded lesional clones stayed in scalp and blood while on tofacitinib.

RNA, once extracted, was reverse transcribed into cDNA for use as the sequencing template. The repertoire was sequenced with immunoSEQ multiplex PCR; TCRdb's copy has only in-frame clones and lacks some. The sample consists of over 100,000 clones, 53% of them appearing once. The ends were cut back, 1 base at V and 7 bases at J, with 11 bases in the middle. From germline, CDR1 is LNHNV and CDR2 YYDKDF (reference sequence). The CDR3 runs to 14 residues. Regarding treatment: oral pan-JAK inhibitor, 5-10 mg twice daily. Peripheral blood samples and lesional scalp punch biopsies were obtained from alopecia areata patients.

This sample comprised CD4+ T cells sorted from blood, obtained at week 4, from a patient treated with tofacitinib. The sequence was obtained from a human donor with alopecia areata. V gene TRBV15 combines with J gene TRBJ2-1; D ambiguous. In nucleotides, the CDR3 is TGTGCCACCAGCAGAGCGTTGGCGGTTAATGAGCAGTTCTTC. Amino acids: CATSRALAVNEQFF. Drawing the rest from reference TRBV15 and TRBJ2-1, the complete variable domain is DAMVIQNPRYQVTQFGKPVTLSCSQTLNHNVMYWYQQKSSQAPKLLFHYYDKDFNNEADTPDNFQSRRPNTSFCFLDIRSPGLGDTAMYLCATSRALAVNEQFFGPGTRLTVL.